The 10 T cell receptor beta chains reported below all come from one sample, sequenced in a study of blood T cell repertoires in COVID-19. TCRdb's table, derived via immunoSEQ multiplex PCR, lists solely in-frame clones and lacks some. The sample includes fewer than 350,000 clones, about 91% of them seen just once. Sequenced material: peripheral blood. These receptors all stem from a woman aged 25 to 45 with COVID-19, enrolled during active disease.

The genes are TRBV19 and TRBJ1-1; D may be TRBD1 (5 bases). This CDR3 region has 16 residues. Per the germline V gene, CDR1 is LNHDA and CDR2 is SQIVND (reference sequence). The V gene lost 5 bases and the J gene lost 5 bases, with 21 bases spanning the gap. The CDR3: CASSGGWGVGLTEAFF. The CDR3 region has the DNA TGTGCCAGTAGTGGGGGGTGGGGTGTAGGGCTTACTGAAGCTTTCTTT. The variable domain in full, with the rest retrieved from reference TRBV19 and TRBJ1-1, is DGGITQSPKYLFRKEGQNVTLSCEQNLNHDAMYWYRQDPGQGLRLIYYSQIVNDFQKGDIAEGYSVSREKKESFPLTVTSAQKNPTAFYLCASSGGWGVGLTEAFFGQGTRLTVV.

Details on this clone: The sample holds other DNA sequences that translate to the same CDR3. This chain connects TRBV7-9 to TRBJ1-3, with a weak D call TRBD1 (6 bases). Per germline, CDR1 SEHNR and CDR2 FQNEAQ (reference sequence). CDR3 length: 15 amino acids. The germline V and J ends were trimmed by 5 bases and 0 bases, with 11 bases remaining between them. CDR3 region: CASSETGSSGNTIYF. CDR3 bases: TGTGCCAGCAGCGAGACAGGTAGCTCTGGAAACACCATATATTTT.

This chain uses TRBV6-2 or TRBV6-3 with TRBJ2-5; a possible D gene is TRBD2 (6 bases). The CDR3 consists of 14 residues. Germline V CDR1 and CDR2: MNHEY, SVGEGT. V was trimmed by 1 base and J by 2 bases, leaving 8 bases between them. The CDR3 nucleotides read TGTGCCAGCAGTTACTATAGCGGTCAAGAGACCCAGTACTTC. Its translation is CASSYYSGQETQYF.

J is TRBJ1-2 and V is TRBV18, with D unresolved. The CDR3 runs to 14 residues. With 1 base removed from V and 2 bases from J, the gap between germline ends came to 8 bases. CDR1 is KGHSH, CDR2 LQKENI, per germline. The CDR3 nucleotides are TGTGCCAGCTCACCACGAAGCAAGAACTATGGCTACACCTTC. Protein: CASSPRSKNYGYTF.

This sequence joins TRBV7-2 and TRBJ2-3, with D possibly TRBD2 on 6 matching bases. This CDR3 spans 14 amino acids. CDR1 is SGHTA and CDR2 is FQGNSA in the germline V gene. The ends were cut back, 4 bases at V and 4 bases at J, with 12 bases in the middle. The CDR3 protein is CASSWRGPSDTQYF. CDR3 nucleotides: TGTGCCAGCAGCTGGCGGGGCCCCTCAGATACGCAGTATTTT.

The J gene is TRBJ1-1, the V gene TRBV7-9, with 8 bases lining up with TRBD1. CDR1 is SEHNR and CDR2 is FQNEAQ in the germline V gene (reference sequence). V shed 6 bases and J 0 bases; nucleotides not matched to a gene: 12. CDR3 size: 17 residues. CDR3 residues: CASSLQGGLFLNTEAFF. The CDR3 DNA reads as TGTGCCAGCAGTCTACAGGGGGGCTTATTTCTGAACACTGAAGCTTTCTTT.

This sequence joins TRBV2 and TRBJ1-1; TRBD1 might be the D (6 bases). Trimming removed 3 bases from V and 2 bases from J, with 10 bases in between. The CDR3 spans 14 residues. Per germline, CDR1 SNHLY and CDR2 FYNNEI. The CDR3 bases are TGTGCCAGCAGTGAGGGCAGGGGTAACACTGAAGCTTTCTTT. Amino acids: CASSEGRGNTEAFF.

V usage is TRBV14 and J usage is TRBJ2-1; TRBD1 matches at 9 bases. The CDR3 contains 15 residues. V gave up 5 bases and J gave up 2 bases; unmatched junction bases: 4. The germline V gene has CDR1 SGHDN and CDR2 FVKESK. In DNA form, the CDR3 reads TGTGCCAGCAGCAACCGGGACAGGGCCTACAATGAGCAGTTCTTC. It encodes CASSNRDRAYNEQFF.

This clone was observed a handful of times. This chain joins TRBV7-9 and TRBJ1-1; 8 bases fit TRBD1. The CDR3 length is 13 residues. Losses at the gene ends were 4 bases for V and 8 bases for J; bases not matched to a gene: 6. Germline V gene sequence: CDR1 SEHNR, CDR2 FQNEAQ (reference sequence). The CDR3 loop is CASSSRDRSEAFF. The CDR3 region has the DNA TGTGCCAGCAGCTCGCGGGACAGGAGCGAAGCTTTCTTT.

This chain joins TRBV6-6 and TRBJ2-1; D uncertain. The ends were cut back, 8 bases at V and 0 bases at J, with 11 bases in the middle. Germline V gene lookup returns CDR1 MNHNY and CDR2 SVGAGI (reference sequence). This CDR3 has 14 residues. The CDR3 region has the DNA TGTGCCAGCCTGCCCGACAACTCCTACAATGAGCAGTTCTTC. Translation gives CASLPDNSYNEQFF.